Listed below are T cell receptor beta chains from one sample, sequenced in a study of blood T cell repertoires in COVID-19. The table came from immunoSEQ multiplex PCR; TCRdb's copy has only in-frame clones and leaves some out. The repertoire holds about 44,000 clones, with around 87% as singletons. Sequenced: peripheral blood. The receptors here all came from a woman of 80 years or more in a cohort sampled during active or convalescent COVID-19. CDR3s include the opening cysteine and the closing phenylalanine or tryptophan. A D gene is named only where the DNA matches it firmly. The size of a clone is reported for some rows only, either as once, few or many, or as a class for expanded clones.

V gene,clone size,D gene,J gene,CDR3 protein,CDR3 DNA
TRBV5-1,-,TRBD1,TRBJ1-2,CASRGQGNYGYTF,TGCGCCAGCAGAGGACAGGGGAACTATGGCTACACCTTC
TRBV29-1,-,TRBD1,TRBJ1-5,CSVRQGGSNQPQHF,TGCAGCGTTCGACAGGGAGGTAGCAATCAGCCCCAGCATTTT
TRBV11-2,-,TRBD2,TRBJ2-1,CASRPSNGRGTYNEQFF,TGTGCCAGCAGGCCATCTAACGGGAGGGGAACCTACAATGAGCAGTTCTTC
TRBV11-3,once,-,TRBJ2-2,CASSPPRGELFF,TGTGCCAGCAGCCCCCCGAGAGGGGAGCTGTTTTTT
TRBV12-3/TRBV12-4,-,-,TRBJ1-2,CASAGPQGGYTF,TGTGCCAGCGCAGGACCTCAGGGTGGCTACACCTTC
TRBV27,-,-,TRBJ1-6,CASSPLGSSYNSPLHF,TGTGCCAGCAGTCCCCTGGGCAGCTCCTATAATTCACCCCTCCACTTT
TRBV9,-,TRBD1,TRBJ1-4,CASSVGQGGGKLFF,TGTGCCAGCAGCGTAGGACAGGGGGGAGGAAAACTGTTTTTT
TRBV6-5,-,TRBD2,TRBJ2-3,CASSYLSGGTDTQYF,TGTGCCAGCAGTTACTTGTCGGGGGGAACAGATACGCAGTATTTT
TRBV10-2,-,TRBD1,TRBJ2-7,CASSVTGGNEQYF,TGCGCCAGCAGCGTGACAGGGGGGAACGAGCAGTACTTC
TRBV7-2,-,-,TRBJ1-4,CASSLVVGKLFF,TGTGCCAGCAGCTTAGTGGTCGGTAAACTGTTTTTT
TRBV11-3,-,-,TRBJ2-5,CASSPSRGGSRRETQYF,TGTGCCAGCAGCCCTAGTCGGGGTGGGTCCCGGAGGGAGACCCAGTACTTC
TRBV6-5,-,-,TRBJ2-3,CASSYRVARADTQYF,TGTGCCAGCAGTTATAGGGTAGCGAGGGCAGATACGCAGTATTTT
TRBV4-1,-,-,TRBJ2-7,CASSQAGEQYF,TGCGCCAGCAGCCAAGCGGGGGAGCAGTACTTC
TRBV9,-,TRBD2,TRBJ2-1,CASSDGTSGRASSYNEQFF,TGTGCCAGCAGCGACGGGACTAGCGGGAGGGCCAGCTCCTACAATGAGCAGTTCTTC
TRBV19,many,-,TRBJ1-1,CASSIARGSFLDRMNTEAFF,TGTGCCAGTAGTATCGCCAGGGGTTCTTTCCTGGATCGGATGAACACTGAAGCTTTCTTT
TRBV5-1,-,TRBD1,TRBJ2-1,CASSLGQGMDNEQFF,TGCGCCAGCAGCTTGGGACAGGGAATGGACAATGAGCAGTTCTTC
TRBV6-2/TRBV6-3,-,TRBD1,TRBJ2-7,CASSLLRGLHEQYF,TGTGCCAGCAGCCTCCTGAGGGGGCTCCACGAGCAGTACTTC
TRBV5-1,few,TRBD1,TRBJ1-4,CASSSGQATNEKLFF,TGCGCCAGCAGCTCAGGACAGGCAACTAATGAAAAACTGTTTTTT